This T cell receptor (beta chain) was retrieved from a study of blood T cell repertoires in COVID-19. The overall study: COVID-19 samples, acute and convalescent, were from the United States, Italy and Spain. PBMCs, B-cell-depleted T cells, or T cells were the source of the cDNA or gDNA that made up the material.

The CDR3 is 12 residues long. V dropped 9 bases and J dropped 2 bases, with 9 bases sitting between them. Per the germline V gene, CDR1 is ENHRY and CDR2 is SYGVKD. This clone was detected only once. Assay: immunoSEQ multiplex PCR; the TCRdb copy retains only in-frame clones and omits some. In the table there are 250,000 to 300,000 clones, about 80% of which are singletons. Clinical history as reported by participants underpinned cohort assignment. The study counted Cohort 3 donors as recovered given two negative PCRs, clearance, or symptom resolution. V is TRBV10-3 and J is TRBJ2-3; D gene ambiguous. Sequenced: PBMCs or T cells enriched from blood (not recorded which). The clonotype was recovered from a man in his fifties or sixties who had recovered from COVID-19. CDR3 DNA: TGTGCCATGGCGGCGGCCACAGATACGCAGTATTTT. Translation gives CAMAAATDTQYF.